This TCR beta chain stems from a study of identical twins. General study points: The study drew conclusions from cross-sectional statistical analysis, not from following the same donors. Excess sharing by twins proved weaker in beta out-of-frame sequences.

Remarks on this clonotype: Its matching antigen is unknown.

TCRdb re-called the 5' RACE reads through MiXCR, storing one row per CDR3 protein. The sample carries a few hundred thousand distinct CDR3 sequences, about 8.1% recorded once. V gave up 1 base and J gave up 7 bases, with 13 bases separating them. Germline V lookup: CDR1 LGHDT, CDR2 YNNKEL (reference sequence). This CDR3 is 15 amino acids long. The data were also submitted as part of a second study, on yellow fever vaccine responses in identical twins.

The chain carries TRBV3-1 and TRBJ2-2, with D unresolved. The receptor comes from a woman aged 18-29 years in good health. The sequenced sample was memory (CD45RO+) T cells sorted from blood. The DNA for the CDR3 is TGTGCCAGCAGCCAAGTCGGATCCTTCGGCGGGGAGCTGTTTTTT. Its translation is CASSQVGSFGGELFF.